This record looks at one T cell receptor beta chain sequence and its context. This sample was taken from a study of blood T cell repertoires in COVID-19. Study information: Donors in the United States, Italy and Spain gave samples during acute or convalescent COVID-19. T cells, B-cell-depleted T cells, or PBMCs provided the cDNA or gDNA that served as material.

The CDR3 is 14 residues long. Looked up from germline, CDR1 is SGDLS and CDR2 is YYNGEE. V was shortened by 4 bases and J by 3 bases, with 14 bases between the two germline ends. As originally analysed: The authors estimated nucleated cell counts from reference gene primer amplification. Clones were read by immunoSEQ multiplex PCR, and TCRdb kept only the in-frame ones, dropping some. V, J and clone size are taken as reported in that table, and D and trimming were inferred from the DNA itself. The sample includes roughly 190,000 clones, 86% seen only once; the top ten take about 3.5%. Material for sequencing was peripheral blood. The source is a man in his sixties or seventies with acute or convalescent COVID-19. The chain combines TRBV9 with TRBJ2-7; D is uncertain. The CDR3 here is CASSPRELFYEQYF. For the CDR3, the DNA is TGTGCCAGCAGCCCAAGAGAGCTATTCTACGAGCAGTACTTC. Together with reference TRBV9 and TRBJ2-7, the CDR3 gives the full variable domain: DSGVTQTPKHLITATGQRVTLRCSPRSGDLSVYWYQQSLDQGLQFLIQYYNGEERAKGNILERFSAQQFPDLHSELNLSSLELGDSALYFCASSPRELFYEQYFGPGTRLTVT.